The present entry profiles one T cell receptor (beta chain) with its context. This record belongs to a study of blood T cell repertoires in COVID-19. In the study overall: T cells, B-cell-depleted T cells, or PBMCs provided the cDNA or gDNA that served as material.

Measured with immunoSEQ multiplex PCR; TCRdb has only the in-frame clones, and not every one. This table holds some 120,000 clones, around 80% found once. Germline CDR1 is MNHNS and CDR2 is SASEGT. The ends lost 2 bases at V and 4 bases at J; junction bases unmatched: 5. This CDR3 comprises 15 residues. This sequence joins TRBV6-1 and TRBJ1-3, with 7 positions matching TRBD1. This receptor was obtained from a man aged 70 or older with acute or convalescent COVID-19. Sequenced input: peripheral blood. The DNA of the CDR3 is TGTGCCAGCAGTGAAAATCCGACAGGGGGAAACACCATATATTTT. Translating gives CASSENPTGGNTIYF.